The next 29 T cell receptor beta chains were all read from a single sample in a study of shared clonotypes between healthy human individuals (dated by TCRdb to about 2020). Library generation was performed with the immunoSEQ multiplex PCR assay. In TCRdb, the immuneACCESS table is reduced to in-frame sequences with V and J assigned. These tables do not hold every clone; where another copy was compared, an unresolved V gene accounts for under half, and the others remain unexplained. This sample comprises about 110,000 clones, over 65% of them detected only once. The ten largest clones take up almost 25% of the sample. Sample: memory CD8+ T cells sorted from blood. The sample's cell subset or site label is to be understood as: CD45RO+ cells pooled with CCR7-negative TemRA cells. The receptors were sampled from a woman in her 30s in good health.

There are many counts of this clone. J is TRBJ1-1 and V is TRBV28; D not certain. The CDR3 is 12 residues long. In germline, CDR1 is MDHEN, CDR2 SYDVKM. V was pared by 5 bases and J by 1 base, with 5 bases between. The CDR3 loop is CASSASNTEAFF. The CDR3 nucleotides read TGTGCCAGCAGTGCTTCGAACACTGAAGCTTTCTTT.

About this clone itself: Other DNA sequences in the sample encode the same CDR3. The V call is TRBV27, the J call TRBJ2-1, with 11 bases identical to TRBD2. Per the germline V gene, CDR1 is MNHEY and CDR2 is SMNVEV (reference sequence). V trimming: 6 bases; J trimming: 4 bases; junction bases outside the gene matches: 5. This CDR3 is 15 amino acids long. CDR3: CASSLGTSGYNEQFF. CDR3 coding DNA: TGTGCCAGCAGCTTAGGGACTAGCGGTTACAATGAGCAGTTCTTC.

The chain combines TRBV14 with TRBJ1-1; 10 bases line up with TRBD1. This CDR3 has 13 amino acids. Germline CDR1 SGHDN, CDR2 FVKESK. J lost 3 bases, V lost 6 bases, and 1 base had no gene match. The CDR3: CASSDRGHTEAFF. Here the CDR3 DNA reads TGTGCCAGCAGTGACAGGGGGCACACTGAAGCTTTCTTT.

The gene calls are TRBV5-4 and TRBJ2-6; 7 nucleotides line up with TRBD1. Trimming cost V 4 bases and J 0 bases; bases outside gene matches: 4. The germline V gene encodes CDR1 SGHNT and CDR2 YYREEE (reference sequence). The CDR3 is 16 amino acids. Here the CDR3 reads CASSPRTGSGANVLTF. Written as DNA, the CDR3 is TGTGCCAGCAGCCCGCGGACAGGCTCTGGGGCCAACGTCCTGACTTTC. Variable domain in full (rest from reference TRBV5-4 and TRBJ2-6): ETGVTQSPTHLIKTRGQQVTLRCSSQSGHNTVSWYQQALGQGPQFIFQYYREEENGRGNFPPRFSGLQFPNYSSELNVNALELDDSALYLCASSPRTGSGANVLTFGAGSRLTVL.

The V gene is TRBV28, the J gene TRBJ2-3; TRBD2 is a possible D gene (5 bases). The ends were cut back, 3 bases at V and 4 bases at J, with 8 bases in the middle. In germline, CDR1 is MDHEN, CDR2 SYDVKM. There are 13 residues in the CDR3. CDR3 DNA: TGTGCCAGCAGTTTGATGCGGGCAGATACGCAGTATTTT. As protein: CASSLMRADTQYF.

V and J are TRBV11-2 and TRBJ2-1, with 9 bases matching TRBD1. Germline CDR1 is SGHAT and CDR2 is FQNNGV. V was pared by 2 bases and J by 5 bases, with 13 bases of the junction left unmatched. This CDR3 has 18 residues. The chain's CDR3 is CASSLMTPRQGDNNEQFF. The CDR3 nucleotides read TGTGCCAGCAGCTTAATGACGCCTAGACAGGGGGATAACAATGAGCAGTTCTTC.

V usage is TRBV13 and J usage is TRBJ2-7, with 11 bases lining up with TRBD2. Germline CDR1 reads PRHDT; CDR2 reads FYEKMQ (reference sequence). Germline trimming cut 2 bases from V and 1 base from J; bases unmatched to any gene: 4. CDR3 length: 16 amino acids. This CDR3 reads CASSLSPSGRSYEQYF. The CDR3 nucleotides are TGTGCCAGCAGCTTATCCCCTAGCGGGAGGTCCTACGAGCAGTACTTC.

The genes are TRBV4-2 and TRBJ1-2; D gene unclear. The length of the CDR3 is 12 residues. Germline CDR1 reads LGHNA; CDR2 reads YNFKEQ. V gave up 4 bases and J gave up 3 bases, with 6 bases separating them. This chain's CDR3 is CASSRQYYGYTF. The CDR3 DNA reads TGTGCCAGCAGCCGGCAGTACTATGGCTACACCTTC.

This clone was recorded only once. CDR3 amino acids: CTSSQEGQGPNTGELFF. The CDR3 DNA sequence: TGCACCAGCAGCCAAGAGGGGCAGGGTCCGAACACCGGGGAGCTGTTTTTT. The chain joins TRBV1 to TRBJ2-2; TRBD1, the table's D call, lacks a check against the DNA. TRBV1 is a pseudogene segment. The CDR3 has 17 amino acids.

This clone appeared a single time. The V call is TRBV28, the J call TRBJ1-2; TRBD1 agrees at 9 bases. CDR1 is MDHEN, CDR2 SYDVKM, per germline. The CDR3 has 15 residues. V lost 8 bases, J lost 4 bases, and 11 bases stayed unmatched. DNA of the CDR3: TGTGCCAGCGTCCCTCTTACAGGGGGCTTCTATGGCTACACCTTC. It encodes CASVPLTGGFYGYTF.

This clone is labeled medium-sized. Other DNA sequences from this sample encode an identical CDR3 as well. The V and J genes are TRBV6-1 and TRBJ2-7, with 7 bases identical to TRBD2. This CDR3 is built from 13 residues. V shed 5 bases and J 3 bases; nucleotides not matched to a gene: 4. The germline V gene has CDR1 MNHNS and CDR2 SASEGT. CDR3 sequence (DNA): TGTGCCAGCAGTTTGACTAGCCGCTACGAGCAGTACTTC. Amino acid sequence: CASSLTSRYEQYF.

The chain employs TRBV27 and TRBJ2-5; possibly TRBD1 or TRBD2 for D (6 bases each). The DNA matches TRBJ2-7 better at its end, which makes the J call doubtful. The germline CDR1 and CDR2 sequences are MNHEY and SMNVEV (reference sequence). The CDR3 runs to 14 residues. CDR3 sequence: CASRGGHGGYEQYF. CDR3 coding DNA: TGTGCCAGCAGAGGGGGACACGGGGGCTACGAGCAGTACTTC.

The rearrangement links TRBV13 to TRBJ2-4, with no clear D. This CDR3 has 15 residues. Germline CDR1 is PRHDT and CDR2 is FYEKMQ (reference sequence). V lost 0 bases and J 4 bases, leaving 10 bases between the germline ends. The CDR3 DNA reads TGTGCCAGCAGCTTAGGGACCTGGGGAAAAAACATTCAGTACTTC. This sequence encodes CASSLGTWGKNIQYF.

This clone was counted a few times. The chain uses TRBV6-1 and TRBJ2-7; TRBD2 is a possible D gene (5 bases). The germline V and J ends were trimmed by 4 bases and 2 bases, with 12 bases remaining between them. The germline CDR1 and CDR2 sequences are MNHNS and SASEGT. The CDR3 length is 14 residues. CDR3 residues: CASSAAGSAYEQYF. CDR3 sequence (DNA): TGTGCCAGCAGTGCGGCGGGCTCCGCCTACGAGCAGTACTTC.

This clone was seen a handful of times. The chain combines TRBV6-1 with TRBJ2-6; D uncertain. V gave up 1 base and J gave up 1 base, with 8 bases separating them. From germline, CDR1 is MNHNS and CDR2 SASEGT. The CDR3 length is 16 residues. The CDR3 sequence: CASSEEGGSGANVLTF. The CDR3 nucleotides read TGTGCCAGCAGTGAAGAGGGTGGTTCTGGGGCCAACGTCCTGACTTTC.

Concerning this clone: It is likely a read error: a sequence one base away is far more abundant. The CDR3 nucleotides read TGTGCCAGCAGTAGTCCTTTTGACAGCCACAATGAAAAACTGTTTTTT. This translates into CASSSPFDSHNEKLFF. The chain carries TRBV2 and TRBJ1-4; possibly TRBD1 for D (5 bases). Trimming pared 5 bases from V and 5 bases from J, leaving 18 bases between. The germline V gene has CDR1 SNHLY and CDR2 FYNNEI. The CDR3 is made up of 16 amino acids. The full variable domain, completed using reference TRBV2 and TRBJ1-4, is EPEVTQTPSHQVTQMGQEVILRCVPISNHLYFYWYRQILGQKVEFLVSFYNNEISEKSEIFDDQFSVERPDGSNFTLKIRSTKLEDSAMYFCASSSPFDSHNEKLFFGSGTQLSVL.

This clone was counted between two and nine times. The genes are TRBV10-2 and TRBJ1-1; 9 positions match TRBD1. With V trimmed by 8 bases and J by 1 base, 2 bases remained unmatched. Germline V gene sequence: CDR1 WSHSY, CDR2 SAAADI. The CDR3 loop spans 13 amino acids. CDR3: CASGDRENTEAFF. Here the CDR3 DNA reads TGCGCCAGCGGGGACAGGGAGAACACTGAAGCTTTCTTT.

V and J are TRBV6-1 and TRBJ1-2; weak D call: TRBD1 (5 bases). The V and J ends lost 4 bases and 5 bases respectively, with 17 bases between them. The CDR3 length is 15 residues. Germline CDR1 MNHNS, CDR2 SASEGT. The CDR3 loop is CASSGIDRDAYGYTF. CDR3 bases: TGTGCCAGCAGTGGGATAGACAGAGATGCTTATGGCTACACCTTC.

This clone was observed a few times. The chain couples TRBV6-1 to TRBJ1-1; D is ambiguous. Trimming pared 5 bases from V and 7 bases from J, leaving 11 bases between. Looked up from germline, CDR1 is MNHNS and CDR2 is SASEGT. The CDR3 extends over 12 amino acids. The DNA for the CDR3 is TGTGCCAGCAGTCAGACTGTTTTTGAAGCTTTCTTT. Residues: CASSQTVFEAFF.

The chain uses TRBV14 and TRBJ1-1; the D gene is possibly TRBD1 (6 bases). Trimming shortened V by 4 bases and J by 3 bases, and 12 bases separated the two germline ends. The germline gives CDR1 SGHDN, CDR2 FVKESK. This CDR3 contains 14 residues. CDR3 protein: CASSPFRGDTEAFF. The CDR3 DNA reads as TGTGCCAGCAGCCCTTTCAGGGGAGACACTGAAGCTTTCTTT.

V usage is TRBV11-2 and J usage is TRBJ1-2, with D perhaps matching TRBD1 (5 bases). The germline V and J ends were trimmed by 5 bases and 5 bases, with 18 bases remaining between them. The CDR3 is 15 amino acids. Germline V CDR1 and CDR2: SGHAT, FQNNGV. CDR3 coding DNA: TGTGCCAGCAGCCCAAACTCTAGACAGTGGTATGGCTACACCTTC. Amino acids: CASSPNSRQWYGYTF.

The chain recombines TRBV15 with TRBJ2-7; TRBD1 matches 11 bases. Trimming cost V 4 bases and J 5 bases; bases outside gene matches: 10. CDR3 length equals 16 residues. Germline V CDR1 and CDR2: LNHNV, YYDKDF (reference sequence). The CDR3 spells CATSTDSGTGGHEQYF. CDR3 coding DNA: TGTGCCACCAGCACCGATTCCGGGACAGGGGGACACGAGCAGTACTTC.

The J gene is TRBJ1-2, the V gene TRBV5-8, with a tentative D call TRBD1 (5 bases). The CDR3 is 12 residues long. Germline V gene lookup returns CDR1 SGHTS and CDR2 YDEGEE. The germline V and J ends were trimmed by 1 base and 14 bases, with 15 bases remaining between them. The CDR3 nucleotides are TGTGCCAGCAGCTTGACGGCAGGGCGTAGGACCTTC. As protein: CASSLTAGRRTF.

For this clone: Other nucleotide sequences in the sample specify the same CDR3. The chain employs TRBV28 and TRBJ1-1; D gene uncertain. The CDR3 contains 13 residues. The V and J ends lost 2 bases and 1 base respectively, with 5 bases between them. Per the germline V gene, CDR1 is MDHEN and CDR2 is SYDVKM. As DNA, the CDR3 is TGTGCCAGCAGTTTAATTGGGAACACTGAAGCTTTCTTT. Its translation is CASSLIGNTEAFF.

This clone was found a few times. The gene calls are TRBV25-1 and TRBJ2-7, with 7 nucleotides matching TRBD1. The CDR3 length is 18 residues. Losses at the gene ends were 3 bases for V and 0 bases for J; bases not matched to a gene: 14. Germline V CDR1 and CDR2: MGHDK, SYGVNS. The CDR3 DNA reads TGTGCCAGCAGTGACCGGGACAGTGGGACCGAACGCTCCTACGAGCAGTACTTC. This gives the protein CASSDRDSGTERSYEQYF.

The rearrangement uses TRBV30 and TRBJ1-4; the D gene is possibly TRBD1 (5 bases). The V and J ends lost 0 bases and 0 bases respectively, with 17 bases between them. Germline V lookup: CDR1 GTSNPN, CDR2 SVGIG (reference sequence). This CDR3 has 18 residues. The DNA of the CDR3 is TGTGCCTGGAGTGTACAGGTGGGGTTTTGGGCAACTAATGAAAAACTGTTTTTT. It codes for CAWSVQVGFWATNEKLFF. The full variable domain, with the rest looked up from reference TRBV30 and TRBJ1-4, is SQTIHQWPATLVQPVGSPLSLECTVEGTSNPNLYWYRQAAGRGLQLLFYSVGIGQISSEVPQNLSASRPQDRQFILSSKKLLLSDSGFYLCAWSVQVGFWATNEKLFFGSGTQLSVL.

This CDR3 reads CASSPPVVRIPDTQYF. The CDR3 region has the DNA TGCGCCAGCAGCCCACCGGTAGTAAGGATTCCAGATACGCAGTATTTT. The J gene is TRBJ2-3, the V gene TRBV4-1; D is unresolved. V dropped 4 bases and J dropped 4 bases, with 18 bases sitting between them. Germline V CDR1 and CDR2: MGHRA, YSYEKL. The CDR3 length is 16 residues.

The rearrangement joins TRBV14 to TRBJ1-1; D is uncertain. Germline V gene sequence: CDR1 SGHDN, CDR2 FVKESK. Between the trimmed V and J ends, which lost 3 bases and 1 base, there was a span of 15 bases. The CDR3 is made up of 16 amino acids. The CDR3 nucleotides are TGTGCCAGCAGCCACAGTCTCGGCGCAGGGAACACTGAAGCTTTCTTT. As protein: CASSHSLGAGNTEAFF.

The V and J genes are TRBV5-4 and TRBJ2-4, with 8 positions matching TRBD2. J gave up 1 base and V 0 bases, and 3 bases lay outside the gene matches. Germline loops: CDR1 SGHNT, CDR2 YYREEE (reference sequence). This CDR3 comprises 16 residues. CDR3 sequence reads: CASSLGREAAKNIQYF. In DNA form, the CDR3 reads TGTGCCAGCAGCTTGGGGCGGGAGGCGGCCAAAAACATTCAGTACTTC.